This TCR beta chain is from a study of blood T cells in healthy people across ages. Study-level findings and limits: Both higher diversity and more naive CD4+ cells marked long-lived donors when set against aged donors.

V lost 8 bases, J lost 4 bases, and 10 bases stayed unmatched. This CDR3 is 14 amino acids long. Per the germline V gene, CDR1 is SQVTM and CDR2 is ANQGSEA. Comments on this clonotype: Its antigen is unknown.

A sample-barcoded 5' primer and a J-beta primer mix were used in a second PCR of roughly 7 to 11 cycles. A tag from a template-switch adaptor with 12 random nucleotides marked each cDNA molecule. TCRdb processed the 5' RACE reads anew with MiXCR; each CDR3 protein has one entry. The sample has some 1,800,000 distinct CDR3 sequences; around 40% are singletons. V usage is TRBV29-1 and J usage is TRBJ2-5, with 10 bases identical to TRBD2. Sequenced: blood. The sequence came from a human donor in good health. CDR3 in DNA: TGCAGCTTTGGAGCGGGGGGGCCGGGAGAGACCCAGTACTTC. Translated, it gives CSFGAGGPGETQYF. Full variable domain (rest looked up from reference TRBV29-1 and TRBJ2-5): SAVISQKPSRDICQRGTSLTIQCQVDSQVTMMFWYRQQPGQSLTLIATANQGSEATYESGFVIDKFPISRPNLTFSTLTVSNMSPEDSSIYLCSFGAGGPGETQYFGPGTRLLVL.